The 25 T cell receptor beta chains listed next were all sequenced from one sample in a study of blood T cell repertoires in COVID-19. Assay: immunoSEQ multiplex PCR; the TCRdb copy retains only in-frame clones and omits some. The sample carries under 300,000 clones, about nine tenths recorded once. Sequenced material: peripheral blood. The source is a woman under 40 with active or convalescent COVID-19.

The V gene is TRBV7-8, the J gene TRBJ2-7; the match to TRBD2 covers 8 bases. The V and J ends lost 0 bases and 4 bases, in that order; junction bases with no gene match: 14. Looked up from germline, CDR1 is SGHVS and CDR2 is FQNEAQ. There are 18 residues in the CDR3. The CDR3 coding sequence is TGTGCCAGCAGCTTAGCGATAGGGCGGGGGGAACCGAGATACGAGCAGTACTTC. Its protein is CASSLAIGRGEPRYEQYF.

The genes are TRBV4-3 and TRBJ2-7; 8 bases are a match to TRBD1. After removal of 0 bases from V and 5 bases from J, the junction contained 12 bases not matched to a gene. The germline CDR1 and CDR2 sequences are LGHNA and YSLEER. The CDR3 length is 17 residues. Written as DNA, the CDR3 is TGCGCCAGCAGCCAAGATCCTTCGGACAGGGAGAGTAACGAGCAGTACTTC. It translates to CASSQDPSDRESNEQYF.

V gene TRBV28 combines with J gene TRBJ1-6; possibly TRBD1 for D (6 bases). The CDR3 extends over 16 amino acids. The germline V and J ends were trimmed by 8 bases and 0 bases, with 14 bases remaining between them. Germline CDR1 and CDR2: MDHEN and SYDVKM. The CDR3 reads CASYPTGSSYNSPLHF. The CDR3 region has the DNA TGTGCCAGCTACCCAACAGGGAGCTCCTATAATTCACCCCTCCACTTT.

The CDR3 region has the DNA TGTGCCAGCAGTGAACATCACGGGAGGGTTCACTATGGCTACACCTTC. Protein sequence: CASSEHHGRVHYGYTF. This chain uses TRBV6-1 with TRBJ1-2; D unresolved. CDR3 length: 16 amino acids. V was pared by 2 bases and J by 3 bases, with 16 bases between. In germline, CDR1 is MNHNS, CDR2 SASEGT.

V is TRBV9 and J is TRBJ2-5, with 8 bases lining up with TRBD2. V trimming: 3 bases; J trimming: 4 bases; junction bases outside the gene matches: 5. Germline loops: CDR1 SGDLS, CDR2 YYNGEE. The CDR3 extends over 14 amino acids. Here the CDR3 reads CASSAGGAGETQYF. CDR3 nucleotide sequence: TGTGCCAGCAGCGCCGGGGGGGCGGGAGAGACCCAGTACTTC.

V gene TRBV18 combines with J gene TRBJ1-6; 10 bases fit TRBD1. V shed 5 bases, J shed 8 bases, and the junction held 3 bases outside the gene matches. The V gene's germline CDR1 is KGHSH and CDR2 LQKENI. The CDR3 has 14 residues. The CDR3 region is CASSVGTGDSPLHF. As DNA, the CDR3 is TGTGCCAGCTCAGTCGGGACAGGGGATTCACCCCTCCACTTT. Supplemented by reference TRBV18 and TRBJ1-6, the full variable domain reads NAGVMQNPRHLVRRRGQEARLRCSPMKGHSHVYWYRQLPEEGLKFMVYLQKENIIDESGMPKERFSAEFPKEGPSILRIQQVVRGDSAAYFCASSVGTGDSPLHFGNGTRLTVT.

The chain joins TRBV12-3 or TRBV12-4 to TRBJ1-4; D perhaps matches TRBD1 (6 bases). V gave up 1 base and J gave up 15 bases, with 12 bases separating them. The CDR3 totals 12 residues. CDR3 nucleotides: TGTGCCAGCAGTTTAGGGCGGGGGCAATTGTTTTTT. Translated, it gives CASSLGRGQLFF.

The CDR3 coding sequence is TGTGCCAGCGGCGCGACAGGGGTGGGAACTGAAGCTTTCTTT. Protein sequence: CASGATGVGTEAFF. The gene calls are TRBV28 and TRBJ1-1; 8 positions agree with TRBD1. The CDR3 loop spans 14 amino acids. Germline CDR1 is MDHEN and CDR2 is SYDVKM. After removal of 8 bases from V and 5 bases from J, the junction contained 10 bases not matched to a gene.

V is TRBV24-1 and J is TRBJ2-3; D uncertain. Germline assignment: CDR1 KGHDR and CDR2 SFDVKD. V was pared by 3 bases and J by 2 bases, with 5 bases between. The CDR3 is made up of 13 amino acids. The CDR3 DNA sequence: TGTGCCACCAGTGATCCCTTCACAGATACGCAGTATTTT. This codes for CATSDPFTDTQYF.

The chain combines TRBV9 with TRBJ2-1; 13 bases match TRBD2. V trimming: 3 bases; J trimming: 5 bases; junction bases outside the gene matches: 2. Germline assignment: CDR1 SGDLS and CDR2 YYNGEE. This CDR3 has 15 amino acids. This CDR3 reads CASSATSGGDNEQFF. In DNA form, the CDR3 reads TGTGCCAGCAGCGCTACTAGCGGGGGGGACAATGAGCAGTTCTTC. The full variable domain, in which reference TRBV9 and TRBJ2-1 provide the parts outside the CDR3, is DSGVTQTPKHLITATGQRVTLRCSPRSGDLSVYWYQQSLDQGLQFLIQYYNGEERAKGNILERFSAQQFPDLHSELNLSSLELGDSALYFCASSATSGGDNEQFFGPGTRLTVL.

V and J are TRBV28 and TRBJ1-1, with 8 nucleotides matching TRBD1. V shed 6 bases, J shed 5 bases, and the junction held 5 bases outside the gene matches. There are 13 residues in the CDR3. Germline CDR1 reads MDHEN; CDR2 reads SYDVKM. The CDR3 DNA is TGTGCCAGCAGGCTACAGGGGGGGACTGAAGCTTTCTTT. Its translation is CASRLQGGTEAFF.

This clone was observed a single time. V usage is TRBV19 and J usage is TRBJ2-3; TRBD1 aligns across 12 bases. CDR3 length equals 17 residues. Trimming at V came to 3 bases and at J to 6 bases, leaving 10 bases not matched to a gene. Germline V gene lookup returns CDR1 LNHDA and CDR2 SQIVND (reference sequence). The DNA of the CDR3 is TGTGCCAGTAGTATCGGGACAGGGGGCGGGATAGGGGATACGCAGTATTTT. Translating gives CASSIGTGGGIGDTQYF.

The genes are TRBV7-2 and TRBJ2-7, with TRBD2 matching 14 bases. This CDR3 comprises 16 residues. CDR1 and CDR2 (germline): SGHTA, FQGNSA. After removal of 3 bases from V and 0 bases from J, the junction contained 1 base not matched to a gene. CDR3 loop: CASSLTSGGASYEQYF. The CDR3 region has the DNA TGTGCCAGCAGCTTGACTAGCGGGGGGGCCTCCTACGAGCAGTACTTC. The variable domain in full, with the rest retrieved from reference TRBV7-2 and TRBJ2-7, is GAGVSQSPSNKVTEKGKDVELRCDPISGHTALYWYRQSLGQGLEFLIYFQGNSAPDKSGLPSDRFSAERTGGSVSTLTIQRTQQEDSAVYLCASSLTSGGASYEQYFGPGTRLTVT.

The chain employs TRBV6-5 and TRBJ1-6; the match to TRBD1 covers 8 bases. V lost 11 bases and J lost 8; bases outside the gene matches: 5. The germline V gene has CDR1 MNHEY and CDR2 SVGAGI. CDR3 length: 12 residues. The CDR3 is CAGGQGDSPLHF. The CDR3 DNA reads as TGTGCCGGAGGACAGGGTGATTCACCCCTCCACTTT.

This clone came up a few times. V is TRBV11-3 and J is TRBJ2-2, with 11 nucleotides matching TRBD1. Per the germline V gene, CDR1 is SGHNT and CDR2 is YENEEA. Trimming took 5 bases from V and 4 from J; bases not matched to a gene: 6. CDR3 length: 16 amino acids. DNA of the CDR3: TGTGCCAGCAGCAAGGGACAGGGGGTAACCACCGGGGAGCTGTTTTTT. Protein sequence: CASSKGQGVTTGELFF.

The J gene is TRBJ2-2, the V gene TRBV29-1; D may be TRBD2 (7 bases). V was pared by 4 bases and J by 5 bases, with 11 bases between. This CDR3 contains 13 residues. Germline V gene sequence: CDR1 SQVTM, CDR2 ANQGSEA. The CDR3 DNA sequence: TGCAGCGTTGCGCGGGGGCCTACCGGGGAGCTGTTTTTT. Translation: CSVARGPTGELFF.

This clone has just one count. The rearrangement joins TRBV28 to TRBJ1-2, with D hard to call. CDR1 and CDR2 (germline): MDHEN, SYDVKM. CDR3 length: 15 residues. V was shortened by 2 bases and J by 4 bases, with 14 bases between the two germline ends. The CDR3 DNA is TGTGCCAGCAGTTTAGGTTACAATAATCCCTATGGCTACACCTTC. Amino acids: CASSLGYNNPYGYTF.

This chain links TRBV6-1 with TRBJ2-7, with 7 positions matching TRBD1. After removal of 2 bases from V and 6 bases from J, the junction contained 7 bases not matched to a gene. CDR1 and CDR2 from the germline V gene are MNHNS and SASEGT. The CDR3 runs 14 residues. This CDR3 is CASSESGTGVEQYF. The CDR3 DNA follows: TGTGCCAGCAGTGAATCCGGTACAGGGGTCGAGCAGTACTTC.

This chain uses TRBV27 with TRBJ2-2; possible D gene TRBD2, 6 bases. CDR3 length: 16 residues. Germline-derived CDR1 and CDR2 are MNHEY and SMNVEV (reference sequence). V was trimmed by 3 bases and J by 3 bases, leaving 14 bases between them. In DNA, the CDR3 is TGTGCCAGCAGTTTGGGGGTCCGGGGGTACACCGGGGAGCTGTTTTTT. Encoded protein: CASSLGVRGYTGELFF.

Only one count was recorded for this clone. In nucleotides, the CDR3 is TGTGCCAGCAGCTTAGGACAGGGGACCCCTGGGGCCAACGTCCTGACTTTC. This gives the protein CASSLGQGTPGANVLTF. This chain links TRBV7-2 with TRBJ2-6; 8 bases agree with TRBD1. The V and J ends lost 1 base and 2 bases, in that order; junction bases with no gene match: 4. This CDR3 region has 17 residues. Germline CDR1 reads SGHTA; CDR2 reads FQGNSA.

The chain employs TRBV7-8 and TRBJ1-2; 7 positions agree with TRBD1. The CDR3 contains 13 residues. In germline, CDR1 is SGHVS, CDR2 FQNEAQ. Unmatched junction bases numbered 8, after V lost 6 bases and J lost 7 bases. CDR3 nucleotides: TGTGCCAGCAGGTTGACAGGGTCGGTTGGCTACACCTTC. The encoded protein is CASRLTGSVGYTF.

Concerning this clone: This CDR3 is also generated by other DNA sequences in the sample. This chain joins TRBV28 and TRBJ2-5; a weak D match, TRBD1 (5 bases). The germline V gene encodes CDR1 MDHEN and CDR2 SYDVKM. This CDR3 region has 13 residues. Trimming took 2 bases from V and 3 from J, leaving 7 bases between them. The DNA for the CDR3 is TGTGCCAGCAGTTTACCAGGGAAAGAGACCCAGTACTTC. Residues: CASSLPGKETQYF.

The rearrangement uses TRBV29-1 and TRBJ1-1; 10 nucleotides match TRBD1. The CDR3 is 14 residues long. Looked up from germline, CDR1 is SQVTM and CDR2 is ANQGSEA. V lost 6 bases, J lost 3 bases, and 7 bases stayed unmatched. DNA for the CDR3: TGCAGCGTGGCCGGGACAGGGGTGGACACTGAAGCTTTCTTT. This codes for CSVAGTGVDTEAFF.

The rearrangement uses TRBV7-2 and TRBJ2-7; a weak D match, TRBD2 (6 bases). Trimming took off 3 bases at V and 5 bases at J, with 14 bases between the two ends. This CDR3 comprises 14 residues. Germline CDR1 reads SGHTA; CDR2 reads FQGNSA. The CDR3: CASSLSPRRDEQYF. CDR3 coding DNA: TGTGCCAGCAGCTTGAGTCCGCGGAGGGACGAGCAGTACTTC.

The gene calls are TRBV14 and TRBJ2-1, with 7 bases identical to TRBD2. Trimming removed 0 bases from V and 4 bases from J; junction bases left unmatched: 6. The CDR3 consists of 16 residues. The germline V gene has CDR1 SGHDN and CDR2 FVKESK. The CDR3 sequence is CASSQDQLAVYNEQFF. DNA for the CDR3: TGTGCCAGCAGCCAAGATCAGCTAGCGGTTTACAATGAGCAGTTCTTC. Full variable domain (rest looked up from reference TRBV14 and TRBJ2-1): EAGVTQFPSHSVIEKGQTVTLRCDPISGHDNLYWYRRVMGKEIKFLLHFVKESKQDESGMPNNRFLAERTGGTYSTLKVQPAELEDSGVYFCASSQDQLAVYNEQFFGPGTRLTVL.